The T cell receptor beta chain under discussion was sequenced for a study of beta chain features in type 1 diabetes (dated by TCRdb to 2017 to 2018). With respect to the entire study: No differences in mean age, gender distribution, total cell number or subset yield were found between patients and healthy donors. A total of roughly 100 million sorted cells were examined across all samples, and the number of cells per subset was strongly correlated with RNA yield. The study compared TCRB repertoires of sorted circulating CD4+ T cell subsets between recently diagnosed type 1 diabetes patients and matched healthy donors. Whereas all 30 or so donors provided naive and central memory subsets, regulatory and stem cell-like memory subsets were isolated from just 8 patients and about 8 healthy donors. On the study overall, not on this receptor specifically: A moderate but significant shortening of TCRB CDR3 length was observed in type 1 diabetes patients in all four CD4+ subsets. Because cDNA was sequenced instead of genomic DNA, highly expressing activated cells could be over-represented, though the groups showed no difference in activation or CD3 levels. Patients with type 1 diabetes made fewer insertions and deleted more nucleotides at VDJ recombination sites, implying thymic rearrangement abnormalities. Shorter templates might have been favored by PCR, but patient and control samples were amplified and corrected together, so both groups would have been affected equally by any skew. HLA sub-analyses involved small numbers of individuals, so any influence of HLA type on TCRB rearrangement remained unresolved. Naive, central memory and regulatory TCRB repertoires appeared to be more similar among patients than among healthy donors.

From each donor, a single peripheral blood sample of 100 to 150 mL on average was drawn into heparinised tubes. A BD FACSAria II and a panel including CD45RO, CCR7, CD25, CD127, CD95 and CD27 were used to sort naive, central memory, regulatory and stem cell-like memory CD4+ T cells. Every sorted population had a purity above 95%. PBMCs were separated immediately by Lymphoprep density gradient centrifugation and were stained directly, without being cultured. Samples were stained and sorted in pairs, with one healthy donor and one patient per experiment, so that batch effects were minimized. The CDR3 sequence holds 15 residues, the cysteine and phenylalanine included. Only the CDR3 part of the read is kept: 45 bases, read in frame from the first base. The germline V gene sets CDR1 to SQVTM and CDR2 to ANQGSEA. The germline V end is reduced by 4 bases and the J end by 3 bases; junction bases left unmatched: 8.

The High Capacity cDNA Reverse Transcription Kit was used to reverse transcribe all of the isolated RNA, meaning that expressed TCRB transcripts were what got sequenced. Deep immunoSEQ sequencing was performed on naive, central memory and regulatory T cell samples, with an average of roughly 3.6 million total reads per sample. Sorted cells were lysed in RLT buffer and RNA was extracted with DNase-treated RNeasy Micro or Mini kits, depending on cell number. To prevent cross-contamination, each cell subset was processed individually, whereas patient and healthy donor samples were processed jointly. Using the immunoSEQ multiplex PCR, TCRB sequences were amplified from cDNA into 87-bp fragments spanning the CDR3 region. The amplicons were sequenced using the Illumina HiSeq platform. The authors processed their data as follows. Synthetic template baselines were used to correct PCR bias computationally, reads within Hamming distance 2 were collapsed together, and singletons that could not be merged were discarded. Reads were aligned against IMGT to assign V, D and J genes, CDR3 length and insertions or deletions at six rearrangement sites. Within each subset, clonotype counts were normalized to sorted cell number, after which true diversity and Gini coefficients were computed with the tcR R package. Repertoire sharing was quantified using the overlap coefficient calculated on TCRB nucleotide sequences. TCRdb took this table from immuneACCESS and kept in-frame rearrangements with V and J called. Such tables lack part of the clones; where checked against another copy, unresolved V genes explain under half of the gap, and the rest is unexplained. For V, J and clone size, that table is used; D and trimming come from the DNA. The sample table contains about 170,000 clones; only one count was recorded for approximately 7.9% of them. 0.5% of the sample is held by the ten biggest clonotypes.

Note on this clone: Its cognate antigen has yet to be identified. No base qualities exist here, and no much larger clone lies one base off it.

The sequence was obtained from a young man with type 1 diabetes. Material: central memory CD4+ T cells from blood. The V and J genes are TRBV29-1 and TRBJ2-1; TRBD2 agrees with 8 junctional bases. The CDR3 region: CSVGSDSGVYNEQFF. The bases read TGCAGCGTTGGATCCGATAGCGGGGTCTACAATGAGCAGTTCTTC.